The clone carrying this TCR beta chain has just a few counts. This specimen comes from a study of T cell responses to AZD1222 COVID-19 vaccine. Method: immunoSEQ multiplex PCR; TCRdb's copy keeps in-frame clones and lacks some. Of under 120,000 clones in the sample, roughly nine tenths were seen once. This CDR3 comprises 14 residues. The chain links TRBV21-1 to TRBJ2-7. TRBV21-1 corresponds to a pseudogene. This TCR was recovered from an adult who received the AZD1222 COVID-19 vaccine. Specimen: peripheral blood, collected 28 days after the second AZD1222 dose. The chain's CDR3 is CASSKLLESYEQYF. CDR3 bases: TGTGCCAGCAGCAAACTTCTGGAATCCTACGAGCAGTACTTC.